Sequencing of this T cell receptor beta chain was carried out in a study of blood T cell repertoires in COVID-19. Across the whole study: Researchers got acute and convalescent COVID-19 samples from the United States, Italy and Spain. T cells, B-cell-depleted T cells, or PBMCs provided the cDNA or gDNA that served as material.

With 4 bases removed from V and 0 bases from J, the gap between germline ends came to 9 bases. Germline loops: CDR1 LGHNA, CDR2 YNFKEQ. There are 14 residues in the CDR3. In the authors' workflow: Estimated nucleated cell counts came from reference gene primer amplification. The method was immunoSEQ multiplex PCR; TCRdb's version includes in-frame clones alone and lacks a portion of them. From that table come the V and J calls and clone size; the DNA was used to work out D and trimming. The sample holds under 200,000 clones, about 85% seen once. Sequenced input: peripheral blood. The receptor comes from a man in his sixties with active or convalescent COVID-19. The rearrangement uses TRBV4-2 and TRBJ1-2; D is perhaps TRBD1 (5 bases). The CDR3 sequence: CASSRPGANYGYTF. In nucleotides, the CDR3 is TGTGCCAGCAGCCGTCCGGGGGCTAACTATGGCTACACCTTC.